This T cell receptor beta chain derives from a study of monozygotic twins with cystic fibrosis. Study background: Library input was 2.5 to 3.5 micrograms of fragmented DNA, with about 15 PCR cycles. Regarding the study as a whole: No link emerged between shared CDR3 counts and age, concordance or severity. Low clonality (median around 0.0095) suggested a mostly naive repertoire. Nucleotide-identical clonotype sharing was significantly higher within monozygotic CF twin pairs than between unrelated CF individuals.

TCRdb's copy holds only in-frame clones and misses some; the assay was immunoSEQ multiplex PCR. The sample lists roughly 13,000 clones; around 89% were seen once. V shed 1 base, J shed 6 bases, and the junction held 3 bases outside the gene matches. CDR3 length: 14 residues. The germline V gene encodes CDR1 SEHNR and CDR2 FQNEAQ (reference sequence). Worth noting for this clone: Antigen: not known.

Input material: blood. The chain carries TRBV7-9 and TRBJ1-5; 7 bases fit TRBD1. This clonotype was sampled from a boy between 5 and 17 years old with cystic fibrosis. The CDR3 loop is CASSLGQGVQPQHF. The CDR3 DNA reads TGTGCCAGCAGCTTAGGACAGGGAGTTCAGCCCCAGCATTTT.